The clone carrying this T cell receptor beta chain was recorded a few times. The antigen is undetermined. The sample belongs to a study of CD8+ T cells in alopecia areata. On the study more broadly: Those treated were given oral tofacitinib at 5 to 10 mg twice daily. General study findings and limits: Persistence in scalp and blood during tofacitinib was observed for many expanded lesional clones. In scalp, tofacitinib significantly decreased clonality and expanded CD8+ clones among the top 100.

Treatment noted: oral pan-JAK inhibitor, 5-10 mg twice daily. CD4+ and CD8+ T cells were sorted from PBMCs. V lost 2 bases to trimming and J lost 8 bases, with 7 bases between them. CDR3 length: 12 amino acids. In germline, CDR1 is SEHNR, CDR2 FQNEAQ (reference sequence). cDNA serving as the sequencing template came from extracted, reverse transcribed RNA. Data came from immunoSEQ multiplex PCR; TCRdb stores just in-frame clones and leaves some out. The profile shows 150,000 to 200,000 clones, around three fifths of them singletons. The chain is built from TRBV7-9 and TRBJ2-1; D is unresolved. Here the sequenced sample was CD4+ T cells sorted from blood, taken at week 24, from a patient treated with tofacitinib. The sequence was obtained from a human donor with alopecia areata. The CDR3 bases are TGTGCCAGCAGCTTAATGGCATATGAGCAGTTCTTC. It codes for CASSLMAYEQFF.